Listed below are T cell receptor beta chains from one sample, sequenced in a study of cytomegalovirus exposure and HLA in healthy donors. Measured with immunoSEQ multiplex PCR; TCRdb has only the in-frame clones, and not every one. The top ten hold roughly 1.5% of the sample, which has fewer than 250,000 clones, 86% seen once. Material: PBMCs. The source is a woman under 30 in good health and CMV-seronegative. Both conserved end residues are part of each CDR3. A D gene is named only where the DNA matches it firmly. Some rows have no size entry. The others give once, few or many, or a class for an expanded clone.

>TRBV10-1|NA|TRBJ1-1|NA|15
CASSESKGFGTEAFF
TGCGCCAGCAGTGAGAGTAAGGGGTTTGGCACTGAAGCTTTCTTT
>TRBV6-5|once|TRBJ2-1|NA|13
CASRGPKYNEQFF
TGTGCCAGCAGGGGGCCAAAATACAATGAGCAGTTCTTC
>TRBV2|NA|TRBJ1-1|NA|10
CASSEAQATF
TGTGCCAGCAGTGAAGCGCAAGCGACCTTT
>TRBV7-8|NA|TRBJ2-7|NA|14
CASSQGPRSYEQYF
TGTGCCAGCAGCCAGGGCCCCCGCTCCTACGAGCAGTACTTC
>TRBV4-1|NA|TRBJ1-5|NA|17
CASSQPRQSNSNQPQHF
TGCGCCAGCAGCCAACCACGACAGTCGAATAGCAATCAGCCCCAGCATTTT
>TRBV6-6|once|TRBJ1-2|NA|16
CASSYPTPGGDYGYTF
TGTGCCAGCAGTTACCCCACCCCCGGTGGAGACTATGGCTACACCTTC
>TRBV7-8|many|TRBJ2-7|NA|17
CASSLVLIQGRSYEQYF
TGTGCCAGCAGCTTAGTCCTCATTCAGGGGCGCTCCTACGAGCAGTACTTC
>TRBV5-1|NA|TRBJ2-1|TRBD1|15
CASRLGTGGRNEQFF
TGCGCCAGTAGATTAGGGACAGGGGGCCGCAATGAGCAGTTCTTC
>TRBV27|NA|TRBJ2-3|NA|17
CASFSYGTIYSTDTQYF
TGTGCCAGCTTCAGCTACGGCACTATCTATAGCACAGATACGCAGTATTTT
>TRBV2|NA|TRBJ1-1|TRBD1|12
CASGQGLTEAFF
TGTGCCAGCGGACAGGGACTCACTGAAGCTTTCTTT
>TRBV7-9|NA|TRBJ2-2|TRBD2|15
CASSLALAGTGELFF
TGTGCCAGCAGCTTAGCCCTAGCGGGAACCGGGGAGCTGTTTTTT
>TRBV7-2|NA|TRBJ1-2|TRBD1|15
CASSLLSGGGYGYTF
TGTGCCAGCAGTTTGCTATCAGGGGGCGGCTATGGCTACACCTTC
>TRBV2|NA|TRBJ1-4|NA|12
CASTRTNEKLFF
TGTGCCAGCACCAGAACTAATGAAAAACTGTTTTTT
>TRBV10-2|NA|TRBJ2-7|NA|12
CASSETAYEQYF
TGCGCCAGCAGTGAGACGGCCTACGAGCAGTACTTC
>TRBV4-1|NA|TRBJ1-1|NA|15
CASSQVTGVDTEAFF
TGCGCCAGCAGCCAAGTAACGGGAGTGGACACTGAAGCTTTCTTT
>TRBV4-1|NA|TRBJ2-7|TRBD2|14
CASRTSGSVYEQYF
TGCGCCAGCCGAACTAGCGGCTCCGTCTACGAGCAGTACTTC
>TRBV5-5|NA|TRBJ2-7|TRBD1|15
CASRLGGTGNYEQYF
TGTGCCAGCAGATTAGGCGGGACAGGGAACTACGAGCAGTACTTC
>TRBV2|NA|TRBJ1-2|NA|14
CASSEVRTQTGYTF
TGTGCCAGCAGTGAAGTCAGGACTCAAACTGGCTACACCTTC
>TRBV6-4|NA|TRBJ1-2|NA|14
CASSDGFSNYGYTF
TGTGCCAGCAGTGACGGCTTTTCTAACTATGGCTACACCTTC
>TRBV19|once|TRBJ1-2|NA|15
CASSIAGALGYGYTF
TGTGCCAGTAGTATTGCAGGGGCATTGGGCTATGGCTACACCTTC
>TRBV27|NA|TRBJ1-1|NA|15
CASSLGRGWNAEAFF
TGTGCCAGCAGCCTCGGGCGGGGCTGGAACGCTGAAGCTTTCTTT
>TRBV19|NA|TRBJ1-2|NA|13
CASSLTGSNGYTF
TGTGCCAGTAGTCTCACAGGTAGTAATGGCTACACCTTC
>TRBV28|NA|TRBJ1-2|TRBD1|14
CASIATGGSYGYTF
TGTGCCAGCATCGCGACAGGGGGCTCCTATGGCTACACCTTC
>TRBV7-9|NA|TRBJ2-7|TRBD2|16
CASSLGGAGGNYEQYF
TGTGCCAGCAGCTTAGGTGGAGCGGGGGGCAACTACGAGCAGTACTTC
>TRBV2|many|TRBJ1-3|NA|13
CASSRSSGNTIYF
TGTGCCAGCAGTCGGAGCTCTGGAAACACCATATATTTT
>TRBV5-6|NA|TRBJ2-1|NA|15
CASYQGLNSYNEQFF
TGTGCCTCATATCAGGGGCTTAACTCCTACAATGAGCAGTTCTTC
>TRBV4-1|NA|TRBJ2-3|NA|15
CASSSTDVAPDTQYF
TGCGCCAGCAGCTCCACTGATGTAGCACCAGATACGCAGTATTTT
>TRBV11-2|NA|TRBJ2-7|NA|12
CASSSQNYEQYF
TGTGCCAGCAGCTCCCAGAACTACGAGCAGTACTTC
>TRBV19|once|TRBJ1-1|TRBD1|20
CASRGRGVRTGEKIRNEAFF
TGTGCCAGTAGAGGCCGTGGGGTCCGGACAGGCGAGAAAATACGAAATGAAGCTTTCTTT
>TRBV5-4|NA|TRBJ2-6|NA|15
CASSSRGSGANVLTF
TGTGCCAGCAGCTCTCGGGGTTCTGGGGCCAACGTCCTGACTTTC
>TRBV10-2|NA|TRBJ1-5|NA|17
CASSVGIWQGSNQPQHF
TGCGCCAGCAGTGTTGGTATCTGGCAGGGATCAAATCAGCCCCAGCATTTT
>TRBV30|NA|TRBJ1-1|TRBD1|14
CAWSVQGGSKEAFF
TGTGCCTGGAGTGTACAGGGGGGTTCTAAGGAAGCTTTCTTT
>TRBV25-1|NA|TRBJ2-5|NA|11
CASSEFGTQYF
TGTGCCAGCAGTGAATTCGGGACCCAGTACTTC
>TRBV6-5|NA|TRBJ1-2|NA|14
CASSLLSSGGGYTF
TGTGCCAGCAGCCTACTCTCCTCCGGCGGTGGCTACACCTTC
>TRBV29-1|NA|TRBJ1-5|TRBD1|16
CSVGGGTADSNQPQHF
TGCAGCGTTGGCGGCGGGACAGCCGATAGCAATCAGCCCCAGCATTTT
>TRBV19|NA|TRBJ1-2|NA|16
CASRGLEDRSNYGYTF
TGTGCCAGTCGGGGATTAGAGGACAGAAGTAACTATGGCTACACCTTC
>TRBV2|NA|TRBJ1-4|NA|14
CASSEFLSYEKLFF
TGTGCCAGCAGTGAATTTTTGTCTTATGAAAAACTGTTTTTT
>TRBV5-1|NA|TRBJ2-7|TRBD1|16
CASSWAPGQGTYEQYF
TGCGCCAGCAGCTGGGCCCCGGGACAGGGAACCTACGAGCAGTACTTC
>TRBV11-2|NA|TRBJ1-4|NA|17
CASSPFSGQTTNEKLFF
TGTGCCAGCAGCCCATTCTCCGGACAGACAACTAATGAAAAACTGTTTTTT
>TRBV11-3|NA|TRBJ2-2|TRBD2|19
CASSSHAGTSVSNTGELFF
TGTGCCAGCAGCTCACACGCCGGGACTAGCGTATCGAACACCGGGGAGCTGTTTTTT
>TRBV9|NA|TRBJ1-1|NA|14
CASRSDGTNTEAFF
TGTGCCAGCAGGTCGGACGGGACAAACACTGAAGCTTTCTTT
>TRBV28|NA|TRBJ2-5|TRBD1|15
CASRPSGQGSETQYF
TGTGCCAGCAGGCCCTCGGGACAGGGATCAGAGACCCAGTACTTC
>TRBV18|NA|TRBJ2-7|NA|19
CASSPMFPPGSLRGNEQYF
TGTGCCAGCTCACCGATGTTCCCCCCGGGATCCTTAAGGGGGAACGAGCAGTACTTC
>TRBV5-1|NA|TRBJ2-7|TRBD1|13
CASSFGQANEQYF
TGCGCCAGCAGCTTTGGACAGGCCAACGAGCAGTACTTC
>TRBV6-1|NA|TRBJ1-1|NA|14
CASRGTGGFTEAFF
TGTGCCAGCAGGGGTACAGGTGGATTCACTGAAGCTTTCTTT
>TRBV2|NA|TRBJ2-1|NA|13
CASLPFGYNEQFF
TGTGCCAGCCTCCCCTTCGGGTACAATGAGCAGTTCTTC
>TRBV2|NA|TRBJ2-1|NA|12
CASSLGLPQKFF
TGTGCCAGCAGTTTAGGACTCCCCCAAAAGTTCTTC
>TRBV15|once|TRBJ2-7|NA|15
CATSRDPGSTYEQYF
TGTGCCACCAGCAGAGATCCGGGGTCTACCTACGAGCAGTACTTC
>TRBV27|NA|TRBJ2-7|NA|15
CASSLGPRDNDEQYF
TGTGCCAGCAGTTTGGGTCCGAGGGACAACGACGAGCAGTACTTC
>TRBV28|NA|TRBJ1-2|NA|13
CASSQRGDYGYTF
TGTGCCAGCAGCCAAAGGGGCGACTATGGCTACACCTTC
>TRBV7-9|NA|TRBJ2-6|TRBD1|19
CASSQSPGQGVSGANVLTF
TGTGCCAGCAGCCAGTCCCCGGGACAGGGGGTGTCTGGGGCCAACGTCCTGACTTTC
>TRBV28|many|TRBJ1-1|NA|16
CASSRGGSFMNTEAFF
TGTGCCAGCAGCCGGGGTGGCAGCTTCATGAACACTGAAGCTTTCTTT
>TRBV4-1|once|TRBJ2-2|TRBD2|15
CASSQASGGAGELFF
TGCGCCAGCAGCCAAGCCAGCGGGGGGGCCGGGGAGCTGTTTTTT